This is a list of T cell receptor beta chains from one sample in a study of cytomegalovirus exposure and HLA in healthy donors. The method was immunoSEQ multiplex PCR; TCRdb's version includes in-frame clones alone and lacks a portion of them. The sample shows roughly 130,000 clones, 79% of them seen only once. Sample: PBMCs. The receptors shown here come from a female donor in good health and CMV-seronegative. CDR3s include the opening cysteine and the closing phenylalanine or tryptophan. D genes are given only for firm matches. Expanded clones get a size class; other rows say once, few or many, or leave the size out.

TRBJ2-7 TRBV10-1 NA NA CASSDYQGFGEQYF TGCGCCAGCAGTGACTATCAGGGGTTTGGCGAGCAGTACTTC
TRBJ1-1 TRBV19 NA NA CASSIQRGNTEAFF TGTGCCAGTAGTATTCAGCGGGGGAACACTGAAGCTTTCTTT
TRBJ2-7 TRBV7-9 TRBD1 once CASGTVLFYEQYF TGTGCCAGCGGGACAGTCCTTTTCTACGAGCAGTACTTC
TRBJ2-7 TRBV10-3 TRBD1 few CAISERDRVGEQYF TGTGCCATCAGTGAGCGGGACAGGGTAGGCGAGCAGTACTTC
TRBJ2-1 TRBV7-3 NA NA CASSLIRGSNEQFF TGTGCCAGCAGCTTAATTAGGGGGAGCAATGAGCAGTTCTTC
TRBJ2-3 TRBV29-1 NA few CSVAGDTHTDTQYF TGCAGCGTTGCCGGGGACACACACACAGATACGCAGTATTTT
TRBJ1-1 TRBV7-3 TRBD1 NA CASSLNPGTGLRNTEAFF TGTGCCAGCAGCTTAAACCCGGGGACAGGGCTAAGAAACACTGAAGCTTTCTTT
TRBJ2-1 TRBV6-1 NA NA CASSEINYNEQFF TGTGCCAGCAGTGAAATAAATTACAATGAGCAGTTCTTC
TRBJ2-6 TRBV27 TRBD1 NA CASRGLRGTISGANVLTF TGTGCCAGCAGGGGGCTCAGGGGGACGATATCTGGGGCCAACGTCCTGACTTTC
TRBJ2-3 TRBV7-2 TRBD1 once CASSLVGTGGTDTQYF TGTGCCAGCAGCTTAGTCGGGACAGGAGGCACAGATACGCAGTATTTT
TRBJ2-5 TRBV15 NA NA CATSTRRGGETQYF TGTGCCACCAGCACCCGCCGGGGTGGAGAGACCCAGTACTTC
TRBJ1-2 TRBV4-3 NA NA CASSQGRRFGYTF TGCGCCAGCAGCCAGGGGAGAAGGTTTGGCTACACCTTC
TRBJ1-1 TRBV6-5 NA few CASSYSTVGNTEAFF TGTGCCAGCAGTTACTCGACAGTCGGGAACACTGAAGCTTTCTTT
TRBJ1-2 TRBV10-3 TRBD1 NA CATPGTGGSIYTF TGTGCCACCCCCGGGACAGGGGGTTCTATCTACACCTTC
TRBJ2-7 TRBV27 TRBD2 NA CASRPTSGSRNYEQYF TGTGCCAGCAGACCTACTAGCGGGAGTCGGAACTACGAGCAGTACTTC
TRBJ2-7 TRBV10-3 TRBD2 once CAISESKRGAAIYEQYF TGTGCCATCAGTGAGTCGAAGCGGGGGGCGGCTATATACGAGCAGTACTTC
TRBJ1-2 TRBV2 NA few CASSWAGDGYTF TGTGCCAGCAGTTGGGCAGGGGATGGCTACACCTTC
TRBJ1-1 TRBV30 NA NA CAWSVSGSTEAFF TGTGCCTGGAGTGTGTCGGGGAGCACTGAAGCTTTCTTT
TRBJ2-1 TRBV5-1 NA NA CASSLGDYNKNEQFF TGCGCCAGCAGCTTGGGCGACTACAACAAGAATGAGCAGTTCTTC
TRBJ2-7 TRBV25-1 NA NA CASSVRGIGSYEQYF TGTGCCAGCAGTGTCAGGGGTATAGGCTCCTACGAGCAGTACTTC
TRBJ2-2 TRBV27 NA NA CASMRSRVTGELFF TGTGCCAGCATGCGGAGCCGGGTGACCGGGGAGCTGTTTTTT
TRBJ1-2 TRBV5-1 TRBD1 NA CASSQEAGGSPYRGYTF TGCGCCAGCAGCCAGGAGGCAGGGGGCTCTCCTTATAGAGGCTACACCTTC
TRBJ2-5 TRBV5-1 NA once CASSLEDLGAWYF TGCGCCAGCAGCTTAGAAGATCTTGGGGCGTGGTACTTC
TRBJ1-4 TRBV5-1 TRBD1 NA CASSLTGTGDEKLFF TGCGCCAGCAGCTTGACTGGGACAGGGGACGAAAAACTGTTTTTT
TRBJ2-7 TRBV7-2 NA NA CASSSGLGYEQYF TGTGCCAGCAGCTCGGGACTGGGCTACGAGCAGTACTTC
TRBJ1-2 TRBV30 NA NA CAWRVSPYGYTF TGTGCCTGGAGGGTCAGTCCCTATGGCTACACCTTC
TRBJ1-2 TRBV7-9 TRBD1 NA CASSSWTGDYGYTF TGTGCCAGCAGCTCCTGGACAGGAGACTATGGCTACACCTTC